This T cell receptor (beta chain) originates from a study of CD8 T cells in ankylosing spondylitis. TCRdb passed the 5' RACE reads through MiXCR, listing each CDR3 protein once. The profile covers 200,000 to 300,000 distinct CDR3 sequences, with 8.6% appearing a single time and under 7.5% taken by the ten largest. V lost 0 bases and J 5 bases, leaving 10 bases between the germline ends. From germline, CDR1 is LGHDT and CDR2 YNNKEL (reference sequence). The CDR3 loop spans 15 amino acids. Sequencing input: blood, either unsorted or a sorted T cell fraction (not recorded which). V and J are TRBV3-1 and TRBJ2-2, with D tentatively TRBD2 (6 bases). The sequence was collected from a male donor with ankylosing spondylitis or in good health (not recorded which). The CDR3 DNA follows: TGTGCCAGCAGCCAAGATGGAGGGAGGACCGGGGAGCTGTTTTTT. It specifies CASSQDGGRTGELFF.